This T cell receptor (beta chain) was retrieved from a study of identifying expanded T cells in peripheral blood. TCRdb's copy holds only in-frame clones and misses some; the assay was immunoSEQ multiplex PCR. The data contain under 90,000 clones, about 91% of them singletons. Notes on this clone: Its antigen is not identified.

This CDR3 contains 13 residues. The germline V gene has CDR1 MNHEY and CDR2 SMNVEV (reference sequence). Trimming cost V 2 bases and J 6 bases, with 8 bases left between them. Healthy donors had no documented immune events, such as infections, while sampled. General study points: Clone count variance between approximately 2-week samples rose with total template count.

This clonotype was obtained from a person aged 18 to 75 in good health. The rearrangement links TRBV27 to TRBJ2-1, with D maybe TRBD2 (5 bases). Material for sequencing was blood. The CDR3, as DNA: TGTGCCAGCAGTTTAGGAGGATTCAATGAGCAGTTCTTC. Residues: CASSLGGFNEQFF.